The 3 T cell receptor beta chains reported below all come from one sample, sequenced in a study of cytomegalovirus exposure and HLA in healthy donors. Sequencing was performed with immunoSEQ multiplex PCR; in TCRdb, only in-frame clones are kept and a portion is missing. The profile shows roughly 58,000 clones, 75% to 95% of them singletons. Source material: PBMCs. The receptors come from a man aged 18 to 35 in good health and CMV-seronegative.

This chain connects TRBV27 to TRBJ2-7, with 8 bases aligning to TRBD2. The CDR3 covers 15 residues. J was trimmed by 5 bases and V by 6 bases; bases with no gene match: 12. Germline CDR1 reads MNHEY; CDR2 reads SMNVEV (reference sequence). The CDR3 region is CASRKGAGDGNEQYF. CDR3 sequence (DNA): TGTGCCAGCAGAAAGGGAGCGGGAGACGGCAACGAGCAGTACTTC.

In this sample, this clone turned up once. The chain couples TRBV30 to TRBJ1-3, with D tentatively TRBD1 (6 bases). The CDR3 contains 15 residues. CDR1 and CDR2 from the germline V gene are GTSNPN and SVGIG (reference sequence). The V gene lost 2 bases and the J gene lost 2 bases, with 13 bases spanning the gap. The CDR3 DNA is TGTGCCTGGAGTACAATCAGGGGTCCTGGAAACACCATATATTTT. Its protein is CAWSTIRGPGNTIYF.

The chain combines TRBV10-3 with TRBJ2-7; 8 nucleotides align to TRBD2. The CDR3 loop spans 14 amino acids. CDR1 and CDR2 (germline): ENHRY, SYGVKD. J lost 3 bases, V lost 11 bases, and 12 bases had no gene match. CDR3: CAVGREEGVYEQYF. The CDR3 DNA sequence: TGTGCCGTTGGGCGGGAGGAGGGCGTCTACGAGCAGTACTTC.